This is a list of T cell receptor beta chains from one sample in a study of blood T cell repertoires in COVID-19. Repertoires were generated with immunoSEQ multiplex PCR, while TCRdb's copy carries only in-frame clones and drops some. In the table there are about 250,000 clones, approximately 85% of which are singletons. Sequenced sample: peripheral blood. Receptors were obtained from a human donor with COVID-19, enrolled during active disease. The donor label of this sample is uncertain. Each CDR3 is given with its conserved first and last residue. D genes are given only for firm matches. A clone size is listed for some rows: how often the clone was seen (once, few, many), or a class if it is expanded.

V gene	clone size	J gene	D gene	CDR3 protein	CDR3 DNA
TRBV4-2	.	TRBJ2-2	.	CASSQDGGTGELFF	TGTGCCAGCAGCCAAGATGGAGGGACCGGGGAGCTGTTTTTT
TRBV19	.	TRBJ2-1	TRBD2	CASRGSAGEGNEQFF	TGTGCCAGTAGGGGGTCGGCGGGAGAGGGAAATGAGCAGTTCTTC
TRBV5-6	.	TRBJ2-7	TRBD1	CASSFNTGDEQYF	TGTGCCAGCAGCTTTAACACAGGGGACGAGCAGTACTTC
TRBV4-1	.	TRBJ2-1	.	CASSPLSSAGIRNEQFF	TGCGCCAGCAGCCCACTTTCTAGCGCCGGTATCCGCAATGAGCAGTTCTTC
TRBV14	.	TRBJ2-2	TRBD2	CASSSRLAETGELFF	TGTGCCAGCAGCTCCCGACTAGCGGAGACCGGGGAGCTGTTTTTT
TRBV19	.	TRBJ1-1	TRBD1	CASADRANTEAFF	TGTGCCAGTGCTGACAGGGCCAACACTGAAGCTTTCTTT
TRBV30	.	TRBJ2-1	TRBD2	CAWSVGTSGRSEQFF	TGTGCCTGGAGTGTAGGGACTAGCGGCAGATCGGAGCAGTTCTTC
TRBV10-3	.	TRBJ2-2	.	CAISPGSGGELFF	TGTGCCATCAGTCCCGGGAGTGGCGGGGAGCTGTTTTTT
TRBV28	.	TRBJ2-7	TRBD2	CASSLGGDYYEQYF	TGTGCCAGCAGTTTGGGGGGGGACTACTACGAGCAGTACTTC
TRBV30	few	TRBJ1-1	.	CAWSAEVLNTEAFF	TGTGCCTGGAGTGCGGAGGTACTGAACACTGAAGCTTTCTTT